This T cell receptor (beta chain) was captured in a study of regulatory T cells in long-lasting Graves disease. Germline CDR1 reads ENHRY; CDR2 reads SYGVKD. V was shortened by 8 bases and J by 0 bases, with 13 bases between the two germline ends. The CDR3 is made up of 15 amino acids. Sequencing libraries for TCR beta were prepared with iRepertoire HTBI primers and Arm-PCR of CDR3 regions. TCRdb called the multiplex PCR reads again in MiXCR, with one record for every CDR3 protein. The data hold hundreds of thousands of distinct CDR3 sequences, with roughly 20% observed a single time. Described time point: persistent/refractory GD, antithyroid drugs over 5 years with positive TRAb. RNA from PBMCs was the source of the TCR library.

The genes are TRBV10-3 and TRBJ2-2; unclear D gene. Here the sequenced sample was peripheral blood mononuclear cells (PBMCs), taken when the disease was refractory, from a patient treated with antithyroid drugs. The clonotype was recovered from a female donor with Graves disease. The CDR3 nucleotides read TGTGCCATCCGTCGTGCCTCTACGAACACCGGGGAGCTGTTTTTT. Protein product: CAIRRASTNTGELFF.